The entry that follows covers one T cell receptor (beta chain) sequence. Its antigen is undetermined. Sequencing used immunoSEQ multiplex PCR; TCRdb keeps in-frame clones, though not all of them. The sample has 43,000 or so clones, 92% seen once. The donors formed part of the approximately 130-subject validation cohort, distinct from the roughly 730-subject first cohort. This entry is derived from a study of cytomegalovirus exposure and HLA in healthy donors. General study findings and limits: Among TCR sequences, most were rare, though some public TCRs appeared in many donors. Specificity of a few CMV-associated chains for CMV antigens was verified in vitro. The study flagged some 170 TCR beta chains as cytomegalovirus-associated.

This CDR3 comprises 15 residues. Trimming cost V 1 base and J 7 bases; bases outside gene matches: 3. The V gene's germline CDR1 is SGHNT and CDR2 YYREEE (reference sequence). This clonotype was sampled from a man between 18 and 29 years old in good health and CMV-seronegative. The J gene is TRBJ1-4, the V gene TRBV5-4; 11 nucleotides agree with TRBD1. Sample: PBMCs. In DNA form, the CDR3 reads TGTGCCAGCAGCTTGACGGGACAGGGGGGTGAAAAACTGTTTTTT. Its protein is CASSLTGQGGEKLFF.